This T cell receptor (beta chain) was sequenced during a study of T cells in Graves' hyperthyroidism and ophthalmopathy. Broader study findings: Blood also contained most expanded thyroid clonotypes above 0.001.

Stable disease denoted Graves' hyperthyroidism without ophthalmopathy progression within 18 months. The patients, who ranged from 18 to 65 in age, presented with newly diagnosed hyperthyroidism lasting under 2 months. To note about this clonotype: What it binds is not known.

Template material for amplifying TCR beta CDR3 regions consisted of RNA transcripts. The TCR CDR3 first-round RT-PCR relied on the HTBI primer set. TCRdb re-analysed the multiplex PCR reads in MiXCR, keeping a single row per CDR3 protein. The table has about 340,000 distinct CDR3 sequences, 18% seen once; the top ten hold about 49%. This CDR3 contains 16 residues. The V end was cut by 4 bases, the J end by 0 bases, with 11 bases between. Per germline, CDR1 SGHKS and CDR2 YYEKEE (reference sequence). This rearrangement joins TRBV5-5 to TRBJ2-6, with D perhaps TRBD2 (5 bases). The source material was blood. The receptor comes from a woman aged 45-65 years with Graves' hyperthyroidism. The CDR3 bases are TGTGCCAGCAGCCCCAGCGGCTCCTCTGGGGCCAACGTCCTGACTTTC. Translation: CASSPSGSSGANVLTF.